These 25 T cell receptor beta chains were sequenced from one sample in a study of CD8 T cells in ankylosing spondylitis. Broader study findings: Typical of ankylosing spondylitis blood, it appeared, was a TCR beta motif of eight highly homologous variants.

No cognate antigen is known for these TCRs. MiXCR, applied by TCRdb to the 5' RACE reads, yields one record per CDR3 protein. The sample holds around 770,000 distinct CDR3 sequences, roughly 19% seen once. Sequencing input: blood, either unsorted or a sorted T cell fraction (not recorded which). The source of these receptors is a male donor with ankylosing spondylitis.

The sample holds a few counts of this clonotype. V and J are TRBV12-3 or TRBV12-4 and TRBJ2-1; 12 bases fit TRBD2. V lost 7 bases to trimming and J lost 8 bases; unmatched junction nucleotides: 6. This CDR3 region has 14 residues. CDR3 protein: CASTLAGGPDEQFF. Here the CDR3 DNA reads TGTGCCAGCACTCTAGCGGGGGGGCCTGATGAGCAGTTCTTC.

In this sample, this clonotype turned up once. The chain couples TRBV6-1 to TRBJ1-1; 8 nucleotides match TRBD1. Trimming removed 4 bases from V and 7 bases from J; junction bases left unmatched: 8. The germline V gene has CDR1 MNHNS and CDR2 SASEGT. CDR3 length equals 14 residues. The CDR3 reads CASSVQGAGGEAFF. DNA of the CDR3: TGTGCCAGCAGTGTTCAGGGGGCCGGAGGTGAAGCTTTCTTT.

The chain couples TRBV11-1 to TRBJ2-3; 9 nucleotides agree with TRBD2. The CDR3 contains 20 residues. Per germline, CDR1 SGHAT and CDR2 FQDESV (reference sequence). V gave up 5 bases and J gave up 0 bases; unmatched junction bases: 18. CDR3 sequence reads: CASSGSGRASGDTSTDTQYF. The CDR3, as DNA: TGTGCCAGCAGCGGCTCCGGTCGGGCTAGCGGGGATACTAGCACAGATACGCAGTATTTT.

This clonotype was counted a few times. This chain uses TRBV12-3 or TRBV12-4 with TRBJ2-2; 7 nucleotides align to TRBD1. V was pared by 4 bases and J by 2 bases, with 7 bases of the junction left unmatched. This CDR3 region has 16 residues. The CDR3, as DNA: TGTGCCAGCAGTTCCTCAGGGGGAGTCAACACCGGGGAGCTGTTTTTT. This encodes CASSSSGGVNTGELFF.

Only a few counts were recorded for this clonotype. The chain carries TRBV11-2 and TRBJ2-3, with D maybe TRBD2 (6 bases). This CDR3 is built from 14 residues. V shed 7 bases and J shed 4 bases, with 15 bases lying between them. Germline V gives CDR1 SGHAT, CDR2 FQNNGV. The CDR3 is CASNQAGLADTQYF. Written as DNA, the CDR3 is TGTGCCAGCAACCAAGCGGGTTTGGCAGATACGCAGTATTTT.

The rearrangement links TRBV6-1 to TRBJ2-3, with 7 nucleotides matching TRBD1. The CDR3 covers 19 residues. The junction had 17 bases not matched to a gene; V was cut back by 2 bases and J by 3 bases. The germline V gene has CDR1 MNHNS and CDR2 SASEGT. Written as DNA, the CDR3 is TGTGCCAGCAGTGAACGGATTTCTCTCTCAGGGGGTCCTACAGATACGCAGTATTTT. Translation gives CASSERISLSGGPTDTQYF.

In its sample, this clonotype was seen a few times. The rearrangement uses TRBV6-5 and TRBJ1-2; D is perhaps TRBD1 (5 bases). Germline assignment: CDR1 MNHEY and CDR2 SVGAGI. This CDR3 spans 15 amino acids. The V end was cut by 4 bases, the J end by 7 bases, with 19 bases between. The CDR3 sequence is CASSSTGREQAGYTF. The CDR3 DNA is TGTGCCAGCAGTTCAACGGGGCGGGAGCAGGCTGGCTACACCTTC.

The rearrangement joins TRBV20-1 to TRBJ2-7, with 7 bases that match TRBD1. CDR1 is DFQATT, CDR2 SNEGSKA, per germline (reference sequence). After removal of 5 bases from V and 3 bases from J, the junction contained 7 bases not matched to a gene. CDR3 length: 13 amino acids. CDR3 residues: CSAALRQGYEQYF. The CDR3 DNA sequence: TGCAGTGCTGCCCTCCGACAGGGCTACGAGCAGTACTTC.

This clonotype was seen only a few times. This chain joins TRBV6-5 and TRBJ2-3; D may be TRBD1 (6 bases). Germline V gives CDR1 MNHEY, CDR2 SVGAGI. The CDR3 spans 12 residues. V was cut by 2 bases and J by 11 bases, with 11 bases left in between. The CDR3: CASSYGGSRQYF. In nucleotides, the CDR3 is TGTGCCAGCAGTTACGGGGGCAGTCGGCAGTATTTT.

This clonotype was seen a few times. The rearrangement uses TRBV7-9 and TRBJ2-5; D call uncertain. From germline, CDR1 is SEHNR and CDR2 FQNEAQ (reference sequence). Trimming stripped 0 bases from V and 1 base from J, with 12 bases between. The CDR3 has 16 amino acids. CDR3 residues: CASSLAASYSQETQYF. The CDR3 bases are TGTGCCAGCAGCTTAGCGGCCAGCTATAGCCAAGAGACCCAGTACTTC.

This CDR3 is CSAPPTGGGSISYEQYF. In DNA form, the CDR3 reads TGCAGTGCTCCCCCGACAGGGGGGGGCTCCATCTCCTACGAGCAGTACTTC. The chain uses TRBV20-1 and TRBJ2-7; 9 bases map to TRBD1. The CDR3 loop spans 17 amino acids. Trimming cost V 5 bases and J 0 bases; bases outside gene matches: 14. CDR1 and CDR2 (germline): DFQATT, SNEGSKA (reference sequence).

This clonotype was detected many times. V is TRBV29-1 and J is TRBJ1-2; D uncertain. The CDR3 extends over 11 amino acids. With 7 bases removed from V and 3 bases from J, the gap between germline ends came to 9 bases. Per the germline V gene, CDR1 is SQVTM and CDR2 is ANQGSEA. The CDR3 region has the DNA TGCAGCGCCCGGCAGGACTATGGCTACACCTTC. Translation: CSARQDYGYTF.

This clonotype was recorded a few times. The V gene is TRBV12-3 or TRBV12-4, the J gene TRBJ2-1; 12 bases line up with TRBD2. The CDR3 length is 16 residues. V gave up 1 base and J gave up 4 bases; unmatched junction bases: 2. CDR3 nucleotide sequence: TGTGCCAGCAGTTTAGGGACTAGCGGGATTTACAATGAGCAGTTCTTC. Translating gives CASSLGTSGIYNEQFF.

The chain has TRBV4-3 and TRBJ2-7, with TRBD2 matching over 11 bases. Trimming at V came to 4 bases and at J to 3 bases, leaving 5 bases not matched to a gene. Germline CDR1 is LGHNA and CDR2 is YSLEER. The CDR3 spans 15 residues. The CDR3 DNA sequence: TGCGCCAGCAGCCGTCGACTAGCGGGAAACTACGAGCAGTACTTC. Amino acid sequence: CASSRRLAGNYEQYF.

DNA for the CDR3: TGTGCCAGCACTTGGGGGTTGCACCAAGAGACCCAGTACTTC. It yields the protein CASTWGLHQETQYF. The chain recombines TRBV12-3 or TRBV12-4 with TRBJ2-5; D tentatively reads TRBD1 or TRBD2 (5 bases each). Trimming cost V 7 bases and J 0 bases, with 12 bases left between them. The CDR3 loop spans 14 amino acids.

The sample holds a few counts of this clonotype. The rearrangement uses TRBV29-1 and TRBJ2-2; a weak D match, TRBD2 (6 bases). Germline CDR1 and CDR2: SQVTM and ANQGSEA. CDR3 length: 14 residues. V gave up 5 bases and J gave up 0 bases, with 10 bases separating them. The CDR3 loop is CSVSGTANTGELFF. The CDR3 DNA is TGCAGCGTTTCCGGGACTGCGAACACCGGGGAGCTGTTTTTT.

The V and J genes are TRBV4-2 and TRBJ2-6; 13 bases agree with TRBD2. The ends lost 8 bases at V and 0 bases at J; junction bases unmatched: 7. This CDR3 contains 18 residues. Germline V gene lookup returns CDR1 LGHNA and CDR2 YNFKEQ. This CDR3 reads CASRGTSGTSSGANVLTF. As DNA, the CDR3 is TGTGCCAGCCGTGGGACTAGCGGGACGAGCTCTGGGGCCAACGTCCTGACTTTC.

A few counts support this clonotype. The chain couples TRBV29-1 to TRBJ1-2; D unresolved. V gave up 7 bases and J gave up 0 bases, with 15 bases separating them. The CDR3 is 14 amino acids. Germline values: CDR1 SQVTM, CDR2 ANQGSEA. The CDR3 loop reads CSGLGSSPNYGYTF. CDR3 sequence (DNA): TGCAGCGGGCTCGGGTCGAGCCCTAACTATGGCTACACCTTC.

This sequence joins TRBV9 and TRBJ2-1; a possible D gene is TRBD2 (6 bases). The CDR3 covers 14 residues. Germline loops: CDR1 SGDLS, CDR2 YYNGEE. Trimming cost V 5 bases and J 4 bases, with 13 bases left between them. The CDR3 DNA sequence: TGTGCCAGCAGTGTCCTCGGGGGATACAATGAGCAGTTCTTC. Its protein is CASSVLGGYNEQFF.

This clonotype has a handful of counts. V is TRBV6-5 and J is TRBJ1-2; D is perhaps TRBD1 (5 bases). The V gene lost 0 bases and the J gene lost 5 bases, with 13 bases spanning the gap. Looked up from germline, CDR1 is MNHEY and CDR2 is SVGAGI. This CDR3 comprises 15 residues. CDR3 sequence reads: CASSYSGVRGYGYTF. CDR3 coding DNA: TGTGCCAGCAGTTACTCGGGGGTCCGTGGGTATGGCTACACCTTC.

This clonotype has a handful of counts. The genes are TRBV7-9 and TRBJ2-5, with a weak D call TRBD2 (6 bases). The V end was cut by 1 base, the J end by 2 bases, with 11 bases between. This CDR3 is 15 amino acids long. Germline lookup yields CDR1 SEHNR and CDR2 FQNEAQ (reference sequence). The CDR3 nucleotides read TGTGCCAGCAGCTTAGGAGCTGGGGGGCAAGAGACCCAGTACTTC. This codes for CASSLGAGGQETQYF.

The CDR3 sequence: CASSQSGGFTGELFF. DNA of the CDR3: TGCGCCAGCAGCCAGAGCGGGGGGTTTACCGGGGAGCTGTTTTTT. The rearrangement joins TRBV4-1 to TRBJ2-2, with 9 bases aligning to TRBD2. CDR1 and CDR2 from the germline V gene are MGHRA and YSYEKL. J gave up 5 bases and V 3 bases, and 4 bases lay outside the gene matches. This CDR3 spans 15 amino acids.

A note on this clonotype: A read error may produce the germline difference seen at one junction end. This chain connects TRBV7-8 to TRBJ2-2; TRBD2 might be the D (6 bases). This CDR3 is 14 amino acids long. The germline V gene has CDR1 SGHVS and CDR2 FQNEAQ. CDR3 in DNA: TGTGCTAGCACCGATCGGGAGTACAGCGGGGAGCTGTTTTTT. Protein: CASTDREYSGELFF.

This clonotype has ten or more counts. The chain joins TRBV7-6 to TRBJ2-7, with 7 bases lining up with TRBD1. This CDR3 region has 18 residues. Per the germline V gene, CDR1 is SGHVS and CDR2 is FNYEAQ. V trimming: 1 base; J trimming: 2 bases; junction bases outside the gene matches: 14. In DNA, the CDR3 is TGTGCCAGCAGCTTAGTGGGGGACCGACAGGGCTTCGCCTACGAGCAGTACTTC. Protein: CASSLVGDRQGFAYEQYF.

This clonotype was seen more than once but under ten times. The chain is built from TRBV15 and TRBJ2-7, with D perhaps assigned TRBD1 or TRBD2 (5 bases each). Trimming pared 0 bases from V and 4 bases from J, leaving 10 bases between. CDR3 length equals 14 residues. The V gene's germline CDR1 is LNHNV and CDR2 YYDKDF (reference sequence). The DNA of the CDR3 is TGTGCCACCAGCAGAGATGAGGGGACGTACGAGCAGTACTTC. Residues: CATSRDEGTYEQYF.